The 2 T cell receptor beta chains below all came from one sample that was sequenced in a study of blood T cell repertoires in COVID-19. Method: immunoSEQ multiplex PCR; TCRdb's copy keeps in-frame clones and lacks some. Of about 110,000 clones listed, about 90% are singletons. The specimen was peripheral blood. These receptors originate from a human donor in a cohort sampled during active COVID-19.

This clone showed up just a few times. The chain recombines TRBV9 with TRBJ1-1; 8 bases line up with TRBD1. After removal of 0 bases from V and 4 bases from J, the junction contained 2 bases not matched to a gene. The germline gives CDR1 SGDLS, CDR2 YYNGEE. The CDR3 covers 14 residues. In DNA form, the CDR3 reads TGTGCCAGCAGCGTAGTTGGGACAGGCACTGAAGCTTTCTTT. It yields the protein CASSVVGTGTEAFF.

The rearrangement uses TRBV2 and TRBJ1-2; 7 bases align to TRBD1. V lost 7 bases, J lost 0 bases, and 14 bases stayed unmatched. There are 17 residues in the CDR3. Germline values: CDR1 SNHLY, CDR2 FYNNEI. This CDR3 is CASIRFAGGPANYGYTF. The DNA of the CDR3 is TGTGCCAGCATAAGGTTCGCAGGGGGACCGGCTAACTATGGCTACACCTTC.